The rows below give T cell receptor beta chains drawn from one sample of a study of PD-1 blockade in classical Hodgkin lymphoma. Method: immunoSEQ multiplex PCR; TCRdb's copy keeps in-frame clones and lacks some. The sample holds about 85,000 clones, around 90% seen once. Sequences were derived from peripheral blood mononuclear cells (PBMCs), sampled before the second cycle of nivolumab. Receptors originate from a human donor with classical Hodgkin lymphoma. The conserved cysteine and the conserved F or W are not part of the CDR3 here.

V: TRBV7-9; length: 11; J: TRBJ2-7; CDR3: ASSPAGSYEQY
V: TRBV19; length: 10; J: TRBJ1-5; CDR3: ASSRVGQPQH
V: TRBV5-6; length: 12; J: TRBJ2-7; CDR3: ASSFGTGPYEQY
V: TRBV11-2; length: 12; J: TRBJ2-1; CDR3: ASSLDTMGDEQF
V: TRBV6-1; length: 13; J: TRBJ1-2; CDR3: ASSEGGSLFYGYT
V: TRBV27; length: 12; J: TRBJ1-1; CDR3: ASSLPGRNTEAF
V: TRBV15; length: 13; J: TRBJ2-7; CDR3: ATSKPQGSAYEQY
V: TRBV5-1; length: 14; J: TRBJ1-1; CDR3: ASSLVRTSANTEAF
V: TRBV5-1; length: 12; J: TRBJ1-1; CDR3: ASSPNTRGTEAF
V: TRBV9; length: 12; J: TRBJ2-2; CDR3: ASSTGQYTGELF
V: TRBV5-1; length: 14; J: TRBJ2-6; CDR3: ASSLRQSSGANVLT
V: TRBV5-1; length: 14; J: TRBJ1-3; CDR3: ASSGDRGPAGNTIY
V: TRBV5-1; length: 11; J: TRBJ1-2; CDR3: ASSRQGAYGYT
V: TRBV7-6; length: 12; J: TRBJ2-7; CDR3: ASSLSIGNYEQY
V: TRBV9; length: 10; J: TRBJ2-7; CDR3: ASSVGSSEQY
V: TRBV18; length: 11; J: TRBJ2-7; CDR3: ASTYNRVYEQY
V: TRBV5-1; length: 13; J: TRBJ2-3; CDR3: ASSLEWAGTDTQY
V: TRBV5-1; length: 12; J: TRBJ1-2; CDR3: ASSLATGTSGYT
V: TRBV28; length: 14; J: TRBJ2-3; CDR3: ASSISDWISTDTQY
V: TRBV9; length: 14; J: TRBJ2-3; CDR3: ASSVGLAGPTDTQY
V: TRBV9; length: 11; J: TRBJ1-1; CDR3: ASSGGRNTEAF
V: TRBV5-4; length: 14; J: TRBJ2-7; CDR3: ASTPTPLAGGSEQY
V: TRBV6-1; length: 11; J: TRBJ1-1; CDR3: ASSLSLSTEAF
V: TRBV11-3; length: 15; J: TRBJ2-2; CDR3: ASSLDLAGDGRRELF